This entry lists 18 T cell receptor beta chains sequenced from one sample in a study of T cell responses to AZD1222 COVID-19 vaccine. The table came from immunoSEQ multiplex PCR; TCRdb's copy has only in-frame clones and leaves some out. The sample lists some 280,000 clones, around 93% seen once, with around 0.6% in the top ten. Sample: peripheral blood, taken 28 days after the second AZD1222 dose. Receptors originate from an adult who received the AZD1222 COVID-19 vaccine.

J is TRBJ2-2 and V is TRBV15; no definite D call. Germline-derived CDR1 and CDR2 are LNHNV and YYDKDF (reference sequence). Between the trimmed V and J ends, which lost 4 bases and 4 bases, there was a span of 7 bases. The CDR3 extends over 13 amino acids. CDR3 loop: CATSTVGTGELFF. The CDR3 DNA reads as TGTGCCACCAGCACAGTGGGCACCGGGGAGCTGTTTTTT.

This chain connects TRBV7-9 to TRBJ1-2, with 7 bases matching TRBD1. CDR1 SEHNR and CDR2 FQNEAQ come from the germline V gene (reference sequence). This CDR3 has 15 amino acids. Losses at the gene ends were 2 bases for V and 6 bases for J; bases not matched to a gene: 9. The CDR3 spells CASSLRRQGRDGYTF. The CDR3 DNA follows: TGTGCCAGCAGCTTAAGGAGACAGGGAAGGGATGGCTACACCTTC.

This rearrangement joins TRBV5-1 to TRBJ2-3, with D tentatively TRBD1 (5 bases). Germline-derived CDR1 and CDR2 are SGHRS and YFSETQ. This CDR3 comprises 17 residues. The V gene lost 0 bases and the J gene lost 1 base, with 15 bases spanning the gap. CDR3 DNA sequence: TGCGCCAGCAGCTTGGATGGGGCCCAAGGGGGCACAGATACGCAGTATTTT. It is translated as CASSLDGAQGGTDTQYF.

The chain couples TRBV18 to TRBJ1-1; weak D call: TRBD1 (5 bases). This CDR3 has 14 amino acids. Trimming stripped 6 bases from V and 1 base from J, with 12 bases between. CDR1 and CDR2 (germline): KGHSH, LQKENI. The CDR3 DNA is TGTGCCAGCTCCCTTGACAGCAGGAACACTGAAGCTTTCTTT. It specifies CASSLDSRNTEAFF.

The chain uses TRBV14 and TRBJ1-2, with D tentatively TRBD1 (6 bases). V was trimmed by 6 bases and J by 4 bases, leaving 18 bases between them. The germline CDR1 and CDR2 sequences are SGHDN and FVKESK. The CDR3 covers 15 residues. CDR3 nucleotide sequence: TGTGCCAGCAGTGCAACAGGGAGGGGATTCTATGGCTACACCTTC. It codes for CASSATGRGFYGYTF. The variable domain in full, with the rest retrieved from reference TRBV14 and TRBJ1-2, is EAGVTQFPSHSVIEKGQTVTLRCDPISGHDNLYWYRRVMGKEIKFLLHFVKESKQDESGMPNNRFLAERTGGTYSTLKVQPAELEDSGVYFCASSATGRGFYGYTFGSGTRLTVV.

The sample holds one count of this clone. The gene calls are TRBV13 and TRBJ1-1; weak D call: TRBD1 (5 bases). V was pared by 0 bases and J by 6 bases, with 11 bases between. Germline CDR1 is PRHDT and CDR2 is FYEKMQ (reference sequence). The length of the CDR3 is 14 residues. CDR3 region: CASSLGGRAAEAFF. The CDR3 DNA sequence: TGTGCCAGCAGCTTAGGCGGCAGGGCGGCTGAAGCTTTCTTT. Full variable domain (rest looked up from reference TRBV13 and TRBJ1-1): AAGVIQSPRHLIKEKRETATLKCYPIPRHDTVYWYQQGPGQDPQFLISFYEKMQSDKGSIPDRFSAQQFSDYHSELNMSSLELGDSALYFCASSLGGRAAEAFFGQGTRLTVV.

This rearrangement joins TRBV27 to TRBJ2-7, with 7 bases matching TRBD2. This CDR3 has 17 amino acids. The junction had 10 bases not matched to a gene; V was cut back by 0 bases and J by 2 bases. Germline V gives CDR1 MNHEY, CDR2 SMNVEV (reference sequence). CDR3 sequence reads: CASSLSSWEGPTYEQYF. The CDR3 region has the DNA TGTGCCAGCAGTTTATCATCCTGGGAGGGCCCTACCTACGAGCAGTACTTC.

The J gene is TRBJ1-4, the V gene TRBV28; D ambiguous. CDR1 and CDR2 (germline): MDHEN, SYDVKM. The CDR3 length is 12 residues. V lost 5 bases, J lost 4 bases, and 5 bases lay in between. This chain's CDR3 is CASSRFNEKLFF. The CDR3 DNA reads TGTGCCAGCAGTCGGTTTAATGAAAAACTGTTTTTT.

The CDR3 loop reads CASSQDREFTGELFF. CDR3 nucleotides: TGTGCCAGCAGCCAAGACAGGGAGTTTACCGGGGAGCTGTTTTTT. The V and J genes are TRBV5-4 and TRBJ2-2; the match to TRBD1 covers 7 bases. CDR1 is SGHNT, CDR2 YYREEE, per germline (reference sequence). Trimming at V came to 4 bases and at J to 5 bases, leaving 8 bases not matched to a gene. The CDR3 loop spans 15 amino acids.

In the case of this clone: Other nucleotide sequences from this sample produce the same CDR3. The chain couples TRBV3-1 (or the pseudogene TRBV3-2) to TRBJ1-5; tentative D call: TRBD1 (5 bases). V gave up 0 bases and J gave up 5 bases, with 5 bases separating them. The CDR3 consists of 13 residues. CDR1 is LGHDT, CDR2 YNNKEL, per germline (reference sequence). The CDR3 DNA sequence: TGTGCCAGCAGCCAAGACAGGGATCAGCCCCAGCATTTT. This codes for CASSQDRDQPQHF.

This sequence joins TRBV11-2 and TRBJ2-1; D unclear. The CDR3 length is 11 residues. V dropped 5 bases and J dropped 15 bases, with 14 bases sitting between them. CDR1 SGHAT and CDR2 FQNNGV come from the germline V gene. The CDR3, as DNA: TGTGCCAGCAGCAATCGGCAGAATCGGTTCTTC. Protein: CASSNRQNRFF.

The genes are TRBV6-5 and TRBJ1-1, with D perhaps TRBD1 (6 bases). V lost 5 bases, J lost 6 bases, and 16 bases lay in between. There are 14 residues in the CDR3. The V gene's germline CDR1 is MNHEY and CDR2 SVGAGI. CDR3 nucleotide sequence: TGTGCCAGCAGTCAAAGGGGGTATAACGCTGAAGCTTTCTTT. Its protein product is CASSQRGYNAEAFF.

V gene TRBV7-3 combines with J gene TRBJ1-2, with a tentative D call TRBD1 (5 bases). Germline-derived CDR1 and CDR2 are SGHTA and FQGTGA. V lost 5 bases and J lost 4, with 11 bases in between. The CDR3 spans 13 residues. This CDR3 is CASSMGGTYGYTF. CDR3 bases: TGTGCCAGCAGCATGGGGGGAACCTATGGCTACACCTTC. Supplemented by reference TRBV7-3 and TRBJ1-2, the full variable domain reads GAGVSQTPSNKVTEKGKYVELRCDPISGHTALYWYRQSLGQGPEFLIYFQGTGAADDSGLPNDRFFAVRPEGSVSTLKIQRTERGDSAVYLCASSMGGTYGYTFGSGTRLTVV.

The CDR3 reads CATSRVQVNYGYTF. Here the CDR3 DNA reads TGTGCCACCAGCAGAGTACAGGTGAACTATGGCTACACCTTC. The V call is TRBV15, the J call TRBJ1-2; possibly TRBD1 for D (5 bases). This CDR3 contains 14 residues. Germline CDR1 is LNHNV and CDR2 is YYDKDF (reference sequence). V was trimmed by 1 base and J by 2 bases, leaving 8 bases between them.

This chain links TRBV19 with TRBJ2-4; 11 bases align to TRBD2. V shed 5 bases, J shed 8 bases, and the junction held 11 bases outside the gene matches. CDR1 LNHDA and CDR2 SQIVND come from the germline V gene (reference sequence). CDR3 length: 16 residues. The CDR3 reads CASSLLAGGVGDIQYF. The CDR3, as DNA: TGTGCCAGTAGTCTGTTAGCGGGAGGGGTTGGCGACATTCAGTACTTC. Based on the CDR3 plus reference TRBV19 and TRBJ2-4, the full variable domain is DGGITQSPKYLFRKEGQNVTLSCEQNLNHDAMYWYRQDPGQGLRLIYYSQIVNDFQKGDIAEGYSVSREKKESFPLTVTSAQKNPTAFYLCASSLLAGGVGDIQYFGAGTRLSVL.

V gene TRBV28 combines with J gene TRBJ1-2; tentative D call: TRBD1 (5 bases). This CDR3 contains 11 residues. Germline V gene data show CDR1 as MDHEN and CDR2 as SYDVKM. The germline V and J ends were trimmed by 2 bases and 7 bases, with 5 bases remaining between them. The CDR3 coding sequence is TGTGCCAGCAGTTTAGGGGCTGGCTACACCTTC. Encoded protein: CASSLGAGYTF.

V usage is TRBV18 and J usage is TRBJ1-2, with 11 bases matching TRBD1. Germline CDR1 and CDR2: KGHSH and LQKENI. Germline trimming cut 6 bases from V and 7 bases from J; bases unmatched to any gene: 10. The CDR3 is 15 amino acids. CDR3 in DNA: TGTGCCAGCTCCCCCACCGGGACAGGGGGAACTGGCTACACCTTC. Amino acids: CASSPTGTGGTGYTF.

V usage is TRBV2 and J usage is TRBJ1-5, with 7 bases identical to TRBD1. The trim removed 1 base at V and 2 bases at J, leaving 8 bases unmatched. CDR1 and CDR2 (germline): SNHLY, FYNNEI. The length of the CDR3 is 17 residues. CDR3 coding DNA: TGTGCCAGCAGTGAAGGACGCCGACAGGGCGGCAATCAGCCCCAGCATTTT. It codes for CASSEGRRQGGNQPQHF. Together with reference TRBV2 and TRBJ1-5, the CDR3 gives the full variable domain: EPEVTQTPSHQVTQMGQEVILRCVPISNHLYFYWYRQILGQKVEFLVSFYNNEISEKSEIFDDQFSVERPDGSNFTLKIRSTKLEDSAMYFCASSEGRRQGGNQPQHFGDGTRLSIL.